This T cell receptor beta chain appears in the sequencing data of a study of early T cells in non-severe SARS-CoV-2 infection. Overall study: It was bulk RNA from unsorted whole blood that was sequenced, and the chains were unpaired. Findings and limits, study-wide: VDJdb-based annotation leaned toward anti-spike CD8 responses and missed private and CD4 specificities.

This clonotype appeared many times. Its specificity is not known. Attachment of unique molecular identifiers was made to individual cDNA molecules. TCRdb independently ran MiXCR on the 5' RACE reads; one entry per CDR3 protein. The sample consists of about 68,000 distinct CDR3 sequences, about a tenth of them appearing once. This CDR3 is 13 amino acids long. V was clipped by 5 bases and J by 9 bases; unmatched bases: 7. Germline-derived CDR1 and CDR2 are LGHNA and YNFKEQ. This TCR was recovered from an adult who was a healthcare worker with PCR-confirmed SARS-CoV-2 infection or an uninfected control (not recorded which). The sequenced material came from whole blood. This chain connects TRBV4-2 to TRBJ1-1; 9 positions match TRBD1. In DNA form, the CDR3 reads TGTGCCAGCAGCTATGAGGGGACAGGGCAAGCTTTCTTT. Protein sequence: CASSYEGTGQAFF.